A single sample is the source of the 7 T cell receptor beta chains below, sequenced in a study of blood T cell repertoires in COVID-19 (TCRdb year 2020). Library creation used the immunoSEQ multiplex PCR assay. TCRdb took this table from immuneACCESS and kept in-frame rearrangements with V and J called. Such tables lack part of the clones; where checked against another copy, unresolved V genes explain under half of the gap, and the rest is unexplained. The sample profile shows approximately 290,000 clones; about 89% of them were found once. Under 15% of the sample is held by the ten biggest clonotypes. Sequenced input: peripheral blood. These receptors were obtained from a woman in her sixties or seventies with acute or convalescent COVID-19.

J is TRBJ2-3 and V is TRBV27, with 8 bases identical to TRBD1. This CDR3 contains 13 residues. Germline trimming cut 5 bases from V and 7 bases from J; bases unmatched to any gene: 5. CDR1 is MNHEY, CDR2 SMNVEV, per germline (reference sequence). In DNA, the CDR3 is TGTGCCAGCAGTACGGACAGGGAGAATACGCAGTATTTT. This encodes CASSTDRENTQYF.

The chain has TRBV4-3 and TRBJ2-2, with a tentative D call TRBD1 (5 bases). The CDR3 has 16 amino acids. Per germline, CDR1 LGHNA and CDR2 YSLEER. V was cut by 4 bases and J by 5 bases, with 17 bases left in between. The CDR3 region is CASSRSPARATGELFF. The DNA for the CDR3 is TGCGCCAGCAGCCGTTCCCCGGCCAGGGCTACCGGGGAGCTGTTTTTT.

The chain couples TRBV7-9 to TRBJ1-2, with 7 bases lining up with TRBD1. The V gene end was trimmed by 1 base and the J gene end by 8 bases; junction bases not matched to a gene: 7. CDR1 is SEHNR, CDR2 FQNEAQ, per germline (reference sequence). The length of the CDR3 is 14 residues. CDR3 in amino acids: CASSLDFPDRGYTF. The CDR3 DNA is TGTGCCAGCAGCTTAGATTTCCCGGACAGGGGCTACACCTTC. The full variable domain, its missing parts supplied by reference TRBV7-9 and TRBJ1-2, is DTGVSQNPRHKITKRGQNVTFRCDPISEHNRLYWYRQTLGQGPEFLTYFQNEAQLEKSRLLSDRFSAERPKGSFSTLEIQRTEQGDSAMYLCASSLDFPDRGYTFGSGTRLTVV.

The chain joins TRBV6-5 to TRBJ1-1, with 7 bases aligning to TRBD1. The CDR3 contains 13 residues. Germline assignment: CDR1 MNHEY and CDR2 SVGAGI. Unmatched junction bases numbered 11, after V lost 7 bases and J lost 9 bases. DNA of the CDR3: TGTGCCAGCAAGAGGACAGGAGCGGTACAAGCTTTCTTT. This sequence encodes CASKRTGAVQAFF.

This chain links TRBV7-6 with TRBJ1-2; D not resolved. CDR1 SGHVS and CDR2 FNYEAQ come from the germline V gene. Between the trimmed V and J ends, which lost 5 bases and 0 bases, there was a span of 7 bases. The CDR3 totals 13 residues. This CDR3 is CASSPTANYGYTF. CDR3 coding DNA: TGTGCCAGCAGCCCTACTGCTAACTATGGCTACACCTTC. The full variable domain, in which reference TRBV7-6 and TRBJ1-2 provide the parts outside the CDR3, is GAGVSQSPRYKVTKRGQDVALRCDPISGHVSLYWYRQALGQGPEFLTYFNYEAQQDKSGLPNDRFSAERPEGSISTLTIQRTEQRDSAMYRCASSPTANYGYTFGSGTRLTVV.

This chain connects TRBV11-2 to TRBJ2-1, with 13 bases aligning to TRBD2. The V and J ends lost 5 bases and 6 bases, in that order; junction bases with no gene match: 4. CDR1 is SGHAT, CDR2 FQNNGV, per germline. The CDR3 has 15 residues. CDR3 protein: CASSPTSGGTNEQFF. As DNA, the CDR3 is TGTGCCAGCAGCCCGACTAGCGGGGGGACCAATGAGCAGTTCTTC. The entire variable domain, with the rest obtained from reference TRBV11-2 and TRBJ2-1, is as follows: EAGVAQSPRYKIIEKRQSVAFWCNPISGHATLYWYQQILGQGPKLLIQFQNNGVVDDSQLPKDRFSAERLKGVDSTLKIQPAKLEDSAVYLCASSPTSGGTNEQFFGPGTRLTVL.

The chain has TRBV12-3 or TRBV12-4 and TRBJ1-2, with D perhaps TRBD1 (5 bases). Trimming removed 8 bases at V and 8 bases at J, with 15 bases between. This CDR3 has 12 amino acids. Here the CDR3 reads CASGPAGIGYTF. The CDR3 DNA reads as TGTGCCAGCGGCCCTGCAGGGATCGGCTACACCTTC.